This T cell receptor (beta chain) is drawn from a study of identical twins. TCRdb reanalysed the 5' RACE reads using MiXCR and keeps one entry per CDR3 protein. The sample records a few hundred thousand distinct CDR3 sequences, 13% to 15% being singletons. As for this clonotype: Its antigen is currently unknown.

Study-wide points: Twin pairs had excess sharing that was weaker in beta out-of-frame sequences. The more abundant beta clonotypes in cord blood had fewer insertions, and memory repertoires did not show this.

This same sample was also taken into another study, of yellow fever vaccine responses in identical twins.

The receptor comes from a woman aged 18-35 years in good health. Sequenced material: CD4+ T cells sorted from blood.

The CDR3 DNA follows: TGTGCCAGCAGCCAAGATGGATTTGGGGGATCGGGGACTGAAGCTTTCTTT. This encodes CASSQDGFGGSGTEAFF. The chain combines TRBV3-1 with TRBJ1-1; D is perhaps TRBD1 (5 bases). CDR3 size: 17 residues. V was pared by 0 bases and J by 5 bases, with 19 bases between. Germline CDR1 reads LGHDT; CDR2 reads YNNKEL (reference sequence). The full variable domain, with the rest looked up from reference TRBV3-1 and TRBJ1-1, is DTAVSQTPKYLVTQMGNDKSIKCEQNLGHDTMYWYKQDSKKFLKIMFSYNNKELIINETVPNRFSPKSPDKAHLNLHINSLELGDSAVYFCASSQDGFGGSGTEAFFGQGTRLTVV.